The rows below give T cell receptor beta chains drawn from one sample of a study of cytomegalovirus exposure and HLA in healthy donors. The table came from immunoSEQ multiplex PCR; TCRdb's copy has only in-frame clones and leaves some out. Counted here are 100,000 to 140,000 clones, about 80% occurring once; the ten biggest clones make up 7.8%. Source material: PBMCs. Receptor source: a man in his thirties or forties in good health and CMV-seronegative. CDR3s include the opening cysteine and the closing phenylalanine or tryptophan. Each record gives: D gene, J gene, V gene, clone size, CDR3 DNA, CDR3 protein. The D gene is left open where the match is weak. A row's size may be missing; if present it is once, few, many or a size class.

>NA|TRBJ1-4|TRBV7-9|few
TGTGCCAGCAGCTCACCGACAGCAAATGAAAAACTGTTTTTT
CASSSPTANEKLFF
>NA|TRBJ1-2|TRBV28|NA
TGTGCCAGCAGCCTAAGGGGAGGCTACACCTTC
CASSLRGGYTF
>TRBD1|TRBJ2-7|TRBV19|NA
TGTGCCAGTAGTGCGTCATCAGGGGGATCGGGGTACGAGCAGTACTTC
CASSASSGGSGYEQYF
>NA|TRBJ2-3|TRBV5-1|once
TGCGCCAGCAGCTCACTAGATGCCACAGATACGCAGTATTTT
CASSSLDATDTQYF
>TRBD2|TRBJ2-3|TRBV7-3|few
TGTGCCAGCAGCCTCGGACTAGCGGGAGGCACAGATACGCAGTATTTT
CASSLGLAGGTDTQYF
>NA|TRBJ2-1|TRBV4-1|NA
TGCGCCAGCAGCCAATTACCAAGCCAGGGTTACAATGAGCAGTTCTTC
CASSQLPSQGYNEQFF
>NA|TRBJ1-5|TRBV6-5|NA
TGTGCCAGCAGCGGAGGGGAGGATCAGCCCCAGCATTTT
CASSGGEDQPQHF
>TRBD1|TRBJ1-1|TRBV6-1|NA
TGTGCCAGCTGGAACCAGGGGGCTTACACTGAAGCTTTCTTT
CASWNQGAYTEAFF
>TRBD1|TRBJ1-1|TRBV28|NA
TGTGCCAGCCCACCTGGGGGGACAGGGGTAACTGAAGCTTTCTTT
CASPPGGTGVTEAFF
>TRBD2|TRBJ2-1|TRBV29-1|NA
TGCAGCGTTTCTAGCGGCTCCTACAATGAGCAGTTCTTC
CSVSSGSYNEQFF
>NA|TRBJ1-1|TRBV27|NA
TGTGCCAGCAGTCCAGGGTACGGCACTGAAGCTTTCTTT
CASSPGYGTEAFF
>TRBD1|TRBJ2-3|TRBV29-1|NA
TGCAGCGACACGGACAGGGTGGGCACAGATACGCAGTATTTT
CSDTDRVGTDTQYF
>TRBD2|TRBJ2-1|TRBV4-2|NA
TGTGCCAGCAGCCAAGCTGCTAGCGGGATGGCGGCCAATGAGCAGTTCTTC
CASSQAASGMAANEQFF
>NA|TRBJ2-1|TRBV6-5|NA
TGTGCCAGCAGCTCCTCTACAGGGAATGAGCAGTTCTTC
CASSSSTGNEQFF
>NA|TRBJ2-3|TRBV9|NA
TGTGCCAGCAGCCCCAAGGGGGGGGGATACACAGATACGCAGTATTTT
CASSPKGGGYTDTQYF
>TRBD1|TRBJ1-1|TRBV4-2|NA
TGTGCCACTGGGGGACAGGGGTCGAACACTGAAGCTTTCTTT
CATGGQGSNTEAFF
>TRBD1|TRBJ2-7|TRBV2|few
TGTGCCAGCGGTCAGGGGGCTGGCGAGCAGTACTTC
CASGQGAGEQYF
>TRBD2|TRBJ2-1|TRBV7-2|NA
TGTGCCAGCAGCTTAGCTGGGACAGTAGATAGGACTAGCGGGGGGTTCAATGAGCAGTTCTTC
CASSLAGTVDRTSGGFNEQFF
>NA|TRBJ2-5|TRBV18|few
TGTGCCAGCTTCCCCTCAGGCCGGGAGACCCAGTACTTC
CASFPSGRETQYF
>TRBD1|TRBJ2-7|TRBV5-1|NA
TGCGCCAGCAGCCGGACAGGGGCGGACGAGCAGTACTTC
CASSRTGADEQYF
>TRBD1|TRBJ1-1|TRBV12-5|NA
TGTGCTAGTGGTTTCTTACTGGACAGGGGAAACACTGAAGCTTTCTTT
CASGFLLDRGNTEAFF
>NA|TRBJ2-7|TRBV28|NA
TGTGCCAGCAGGGTCACGGGGTCCTACGAGCAGTACTTC
CASRVTGSYEQYF
>TRBD2|TRBJ2-7|TRBV2|NA
TGTGCCAGCAGTGGGACTAGCGGGGGGAGCTACGAGCAGTACTTC
CASSGTSGGSYEQYF
>TRBD2|TRBJ2-4|TRBV7-8|NA
TGTGCCAGCAGCCAAACCGGACTAGCGGGGGGGAGAAACATTCAGTACTTC
CASSQTGLAGGRNIQYF
>NA|TRBJ1-1|TRBV14|NA
TGTGCCAGCAGCCAAGTCCCCCAAGAAGCTTTCTTT
CASSQVPQEAFF
>TRBD2|TRBJ2-7|TRBV27|NA
TGTGCCAGCGCTAAAGGGACTAGCGGGAAAAGAGTTTGGGCCTACGAGCAGTACTTC
CASAKGTSGKRVWAYEQYF
>NA|TRBJ2-7|TRBV21-1|NA
TGTGCCAGCAGCACACGACAGGGGGCTCCCTACGAGCAGTACTTC
CASSTRQGAPYEQYF
>TRBD2|TRBJ2-7|TRBV5-6|NA
TGTGCCAGCAGCTTGTTTGCTAGCGGGAGGCTCAGCCGCTACGAGCAGTACTTC
CASSLFASGRLSRYEQYF
>NA|TRBJ1-1|TRBV6-5|few
TGTGCCAGCACCAACATCAAGGGGACTGAAGCTTTCTTT
CASTNIKGTEAFF
>TRBD1|TRBJ1-2|TRBV7-2|NA
TGTGCCAGCAGCTTGGCATTGCAGGGGGCGAGTGGCTACACCTTC
CASSLALQGASGYTF
>NA|TRBJ2-1|TRBV15|NA
TGTGCCACCAGCAGAGAACAGCAGAATGAGCAGTTCTTC
CATSREQQNEQFF
>TRBD2|TRBJ2-1|TRBV7-8|NA
TGTGCCAGCATATCTACGGGGGGCGGGAGGTACAATGAGCAGTTCTTC
CASISTGGGRYNEQFF
>NA|TRBJ2-2|TRBV7-8|NA
TGTGCCAGCAGCTTGAGGGACATCCTGAACACCGGGGAGCTGTTTTTT
CASSLRDILNTGELFF
>NA|TRBJ1-1|TRBV7-2|NA
TGTGCCAGCAGCGCCAACGGACACCTGAACACTGAAGCTTTCTTT
CASSANGHLNTEAFF
>TRBD1|TRBJ1-1|TRBV7-9|NA
TGTGCCAGCAGCTTACCATCGACAGGGGGAGGCACTGAAGCTTTCTTT
CASSLPSTGGGTEAFF
>NA|TRBJ1-5|TRBV28|once
TGTGCCAGCAGTTTTGGCCAGCCCCAGCATTTT
CASSFGQPQHF
>NA|TRBJ1-1|TRBV6-1|NA
TGTGCCAGCAGTGAACCTAACACTGAAGCTTTCTTT
CASSEPNTEAFF
>NA|TRBJ1-5|TRBV6-5|few
TGTGCCAGCAGTTACGGGCAAGGCAATCAGCCCCGGCATTTT
CASSYGQGNQPRHF
>TRBD1|TRBJ2-7|TRBV5-1|once
TGCGCCAGCAGTCCAACCGGGACAGTCTACGAGCAGTACTTC
CASSPTGTVYEQYF
>NA|TRBJ2-1|TRBV9|NA
TGTGCCAGCAGCGGACGACTAGAAGGCGCCTCCAATGAGCAGTTCTTC
CASSGRLEGASNEQFF
>TRBD1|TRBJ1-2|TRBV19|NA
TGTGCCAGTAGTAACAGGGGCCCCCTCTATGGCTACACCTTC
CASSNRGPLYGYTF
>TRBD1|TRBJ2-7|TRBV30|few
TGTGCCTGGGGACAGGGGTCCTACGAGCAGTACTTC
CAWGQGSYEQYF
>TRBD1|TRBJ1-2|TRBV10-1|once
TGCGCCAGCAGTGAGCGGCAGGGGGCGTTAGGCTACACCTTC
CASSERQGALGYTF
>NA|TRBJ2-3|TRBV5-1|NA
TGCGCCAGCAGCTCCCAAGCGGGCGGCCCAGATACGCAGTATTTT
CASSSQAGGPDTQYF
>TRBD1|TRBJ2-2|TRBV27|few
TGTGCCATGAGTCCGGGACAGGGGCACACCGGGGAGCTGTTTTTT
CAMSPGQGHTGELFF